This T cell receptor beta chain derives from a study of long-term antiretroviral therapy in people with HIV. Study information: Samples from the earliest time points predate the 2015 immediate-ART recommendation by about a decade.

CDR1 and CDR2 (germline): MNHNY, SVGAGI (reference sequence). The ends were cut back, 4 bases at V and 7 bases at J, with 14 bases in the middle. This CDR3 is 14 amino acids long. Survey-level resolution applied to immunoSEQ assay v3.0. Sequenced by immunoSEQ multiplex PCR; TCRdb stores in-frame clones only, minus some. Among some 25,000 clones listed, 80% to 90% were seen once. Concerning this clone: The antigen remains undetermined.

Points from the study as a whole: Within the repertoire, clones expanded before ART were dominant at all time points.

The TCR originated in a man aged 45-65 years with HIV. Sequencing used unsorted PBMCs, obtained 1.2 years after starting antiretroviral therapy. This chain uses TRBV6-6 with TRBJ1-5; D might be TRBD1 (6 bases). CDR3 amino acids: CASSFTSGVQPQHF. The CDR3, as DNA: TGTGCCAGCAGTTTTACCTCAGGGGTCCAGCCCCAGCATTTT.